This T cell receptor beta chain was sequenced for a study of patients and donors after allogeneic stem cell transplantation. This clonotype was found a few times. TCRdb re-called the RT-PCR reads through MiXCR, storing one row per CDR3 protein. The data hold about 960,000 distinct CDR3 sequences, with more than 15% observed a single time. The sample was blood, either unsorted or a sorted T cell fraction (not recorded which). This TCR derives from a human donor who was either an allogeneic HSCT recipient or a stem cell or donor lymphocyte infusion donor (not recorded which). It is not recorded whose cells these are; they may come from a transplant donor.

CDR3 loop: CASSPYLRGEDTQYF. The CDR3 DNA reads as TGTGCCAGCAGCCCCTACTTGAGGGGCGAAGATACGCAGTATTTT. This rearrangement joins TRBV7-2 to TRBJ2-3; perhaps D is TRBD1 or TRBD2 (5 bases each). The length of the CDR3 is 15 residues. The germline V gene encodes CDR1 SGHTA and CDR2 FQGNSA. Trimming took 5 bases from V and 5 from J, leaving 17 bases between them.